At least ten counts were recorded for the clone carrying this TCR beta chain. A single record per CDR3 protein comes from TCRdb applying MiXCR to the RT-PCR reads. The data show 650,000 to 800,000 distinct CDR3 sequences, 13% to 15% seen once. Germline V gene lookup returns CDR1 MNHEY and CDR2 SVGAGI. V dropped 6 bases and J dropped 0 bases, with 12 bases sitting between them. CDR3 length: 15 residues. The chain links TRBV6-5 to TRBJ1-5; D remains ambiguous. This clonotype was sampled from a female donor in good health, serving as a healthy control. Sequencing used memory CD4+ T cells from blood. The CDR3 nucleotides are TGTGCCAGCAGCCCCAGTTATAATAGCAATCAGCCCCAGCATTTT. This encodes CASSPSYNSNQPQHF.